This record concerns one TCR beta chain sequence. At a deep level, the assay was run. The method was immunoSEQ multiplex PCR; TCRdb's version includes in-frame clones alone and lacks a portion of them. The sample consists of approximately 350,000 clones, roughly 96% of them appearing once. All donors were Caucasian adults living in Nashville, Tennessee. The germline V and J ends were trimmed by 4 bases and 5 bases, with 12 bases remaining between them. Germline values: CDR1 MGHRA, CDR2 YSYEKL. The CDR3 is 14 amino acids. This entry is derived from a study of shared clonotypes between healthy human individuals.

This TCR derives from a man in his thirties or forties in good health. The chain couples TRBV4-1 to TRBJ1-3; the D gene is possibly TRBD1 (5 bases). What was sequenced was memory CD8+ T cells sorted from blood. Subset of the sample: CD45RO+ cells pooled with CCR7-negative TemRA cells. CDR3 bases: TGCGCCAGCAGCCCCGTGGACACGAGAAACACCATATATTTT. This sequence encodes CASSPVDTRNTIYF.